The present T cell receptor beta chain was sequenced within a study of radiation and T cells in renal cell carcinoma. General study results and limits: From baseline, blood top tumor clonotypes peaked at 2 weeks post-radiation.

The method was immunoSEQ multiplex PCR; TCRdb's version includes in-frame clones alone and lacks a portion of them. The repertoire holds 150,000 or so clones, with around 89% as singletons. Time point defined: baseline pretreatment blood. Treatment reported: 15 Gy SBRT to primary tumor, nephrectomy 4 weeks later. The CDR3 consists of 14 residues. Germline loops: CDR1 MNHEY, CDR2 SMNVEV (reference sequence). V gave up 6 bases and J gave up 2 bases; unmatched junction bases: 7. A word on this clone: Antigen specificity is unknown.

Sequenced material: blood, taken from a patient whose treatment included radiotherapy and nephrectomy. The receptor was derived from a woman in her seventies with renal cell carcinoma. The J gene is TRBJ2-7, the V gene TRBV27, with 7 nucleotides matching TRBD1. CDR3 nucleotide sequence: TGTGCCAGCAGCCGACAGGGAACCCCCTACGAGCAGTACTTC. It specifies CASSRQGTPYEQYF.